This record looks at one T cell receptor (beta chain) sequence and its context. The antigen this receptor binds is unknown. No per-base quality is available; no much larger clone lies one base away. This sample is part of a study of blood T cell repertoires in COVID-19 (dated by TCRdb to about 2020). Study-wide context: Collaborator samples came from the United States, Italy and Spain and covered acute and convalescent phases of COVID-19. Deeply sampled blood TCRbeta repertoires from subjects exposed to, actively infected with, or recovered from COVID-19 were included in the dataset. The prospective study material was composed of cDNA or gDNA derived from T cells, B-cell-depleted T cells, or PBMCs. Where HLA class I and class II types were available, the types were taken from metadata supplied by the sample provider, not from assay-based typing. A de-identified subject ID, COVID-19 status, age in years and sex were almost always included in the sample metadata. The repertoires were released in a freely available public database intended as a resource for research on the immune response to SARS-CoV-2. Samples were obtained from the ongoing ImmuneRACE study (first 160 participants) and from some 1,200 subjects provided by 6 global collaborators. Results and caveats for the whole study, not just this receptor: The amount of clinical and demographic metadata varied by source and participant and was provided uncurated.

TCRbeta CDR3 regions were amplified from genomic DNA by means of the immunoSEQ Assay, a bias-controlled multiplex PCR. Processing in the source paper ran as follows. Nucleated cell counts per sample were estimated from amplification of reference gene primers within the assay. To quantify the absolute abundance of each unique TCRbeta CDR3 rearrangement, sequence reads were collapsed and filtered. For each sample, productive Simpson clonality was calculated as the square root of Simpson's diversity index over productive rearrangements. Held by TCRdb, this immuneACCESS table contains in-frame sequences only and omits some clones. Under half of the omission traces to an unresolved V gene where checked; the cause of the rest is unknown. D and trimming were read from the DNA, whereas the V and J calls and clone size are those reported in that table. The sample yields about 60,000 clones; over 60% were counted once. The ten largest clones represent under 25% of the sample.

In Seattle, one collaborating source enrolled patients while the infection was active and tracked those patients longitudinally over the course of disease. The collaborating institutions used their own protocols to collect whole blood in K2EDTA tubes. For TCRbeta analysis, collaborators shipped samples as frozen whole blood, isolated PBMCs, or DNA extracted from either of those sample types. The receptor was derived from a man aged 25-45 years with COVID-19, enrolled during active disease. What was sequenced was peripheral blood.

CDR3 reads: CASSHELRASGANVLTF. The base sequence is TGCGCCAGCAGCCACGAATTGAGGGCCTCTGGGGCCAACGTCCTGACTTTC. The chain uses TRBV4-1 and TRBJ2-6, and possibly TRBD2, on 5 matching bases. The germline V gene provides CDR1 MGHRA and CDR2 YSYEKL. V and J are truncated by 3 bases and 0 bases respectively, leaving an intervening sequence of 12 bases. The CDR3 contains 17 residues, cysteine and phenylalanine counted. The CDR3 DNA has 51 bases and is translated from base 1.